The 26 T cell receptor beta chains below all came from one sample that was sequenced in a study of post-analysis software for immune sequencing data. Study-wide findings and caveats: When patients were compared with controls, about five TRBV segments were more frequent, TRBV5-6, TRBV5-1 and TRBV20-1 among them.

Every TCR beta cDNA library bore unique molecular identifiers. TCRdb re-derived calls from the PCR reads in MiXCR, one entry per CDR3 protein. The sample yields 820,000 or so distinct CDR3 sequences, approximately 53% seen once. Antigens for these TCRs are unknown. What was sequenced was blood. The receptors come from a girl aged 10-17 years with multiple sclerosis.

This clonotype turned up a few times. The chain combines TRBV15 with TRBJ2-5; TRBD1 or TRBD2 may be the D gene (6 bases each). CDR1 LNHNV and CDR2 YYDKDF come from the germline V gene (reference sequence). The CDR3 is made up of 18 amino acids. The V gene lost 0 bases and the J gene lost 2 bases, with 19 bases spanning the gap. The CDR3 here is CATSRDLRQEGLQETQYF. CDR3 nucleotide sequence: TGTGCCACCAGCAGAGATTTGAGACAGGAGGGTTTACAAGAGACCCAGTACTTC. Supplemented by reference TRBV15 and TRBJ2-5, the full variable domain reads DAMVIQNPRYQVTQFGKPVTLSCSQTLNHNVMYWYQQKSSQAPKLLFHYYDKDFNNEADTPDNFQSRRPNTSFCFLDIRSPGLGDTAMYLCATSRDLRQEGLQETQYFGPGTRLLVL.

The chain joins TRBV11-3 to TRBJ2-1, with 7 bases aligning to TRBD2. Germline V lookup: CDR1 SGHNT, CDR2 YENEEA. The CDR3 has 17 residues. V gave up 6 bases and J gave up 2 bases; unmatched junction bases: 13. The CDR3 nucleotides read TGTGCCAGCAGTCTACTGGTCGGCGGGAGTACCTACAATGAGCAGTTCTTC. Its protein is CASSLLVGGSTYNEQFF.

This clonotype was counted once. This chain links TRBV20-1 with TRBJ1-2, with 8 nucleotides matching TRBD1. The junction had 6 bases not matched to a gene; V was cut back by 0 bases and J by 6 bases. The CDR3 has 14 amino acids. Germline V gene lookup returns CDR1 DFQATT and CDR2 SNEGSKA (reference sequence). The CDR3 sequence is CSARDPPGGNGYTF. The CDR3, as DNA: TGCAGTGCTAGAGACCCCCCAGGGGGCAATGGCTACACCTTC.

The chain has TRBV28 and TRBJ2-5, with TRBD2 as a possible D gene (6 bases). The closer fit of TRBJ2-7 to the DNA end suggests the J call may be wrong. This CDR3 spans 14 amino acids. Germline CDR1 MDHEN, CDR2 SYDVKM. CDR3 loop: CASSPITGSYEQYF. The DNA for the CDR3 is TGTGCCAGCAGTCCGATAACCGGGAGCTACGAGCAGTACTTC.

This chain links TRBV29-1 with TRBJ2-1; D perhaps matches TRBD2 (5 bases). This CDR3 is 10 amino acids long. The ends were cut back, 7 bases at V and 7 bases at J, with 8 bases in the middle. Germline V gene sequence: CDR1 SQVTM, CDR2 ANQGSEA. CDR3 sequence: CSADFNEQFF. The CDR3 DNA reads as TGCAGCGCGGACTTTAATGAGCAGTTCTTC.

The chain uses TRBV5-1 and TRBJ2-3; D not resolved. CDR1 SGHRS and CDR2 YFSETQ come from the germline V gene. CDR3 length: 16 amino acids. V was clipped by 4 bases and J by 0 bases, with 15 bases between them. CDR3: CASSLFGPTSTDTQYF. The CDR3 DNA sequence: TGCGCCAGCAGCCTATTCGGACCTACTAGCACAGATACGCAGTATTTT.

V gene TRBV20-1 combines with J gene TRBJ2-6, with 7 bases aligning to TRBD1. Germline assignment: CDR1 DFQATT and CDR2 SNEGSKA (reference sequence). CDR3 length equals 20 residues. V trimming: 1 base; J trimming: 0 bases; junction bases outside the gene matches: 15. CDR3 loop: CSARALEQGTVNSGANVLTF. The CDR3 DNA reads as TGCAGTGCTAGAGCCCTCGAACAGGGGACGGTAAACTCTGGGGCCAACGTCCTGACTTTC.

This clonotype was detected a few times. The chain carries TRBV20-1 and TRBJ2-3; 11 positions agree with TRBD2. The CDR3 totals 16 residues. Looked up from germline, CDR1 is DFQATT and CDR2 is SNEGSKA (reference sequence). V shed 2 bases, J shed 2 bases, and the junction held 6 bases outside the gene matches. The CDR3 nucleotides read TGCAGTGCTAGACTTCTAGCGGGGGGAGTCACAGATACGCAGTATTTT. It is translated as CSARLLAGGVTDTQYF.

A note on this clonotype: A much larger clone is a single base away; this may be a read error. This chain links TRBV7-9 with TRBJ2-3; D assignment may be TRBD1 or TRBD2 (5 bases each). The V gene's germline CDR1 is SEHNR and CDR2 FQNEAQ (reference sequence). The CDR3 has 13 amino acids. CDR3: CAGSRDSTDTQYF. CDR3 nucleotide sequence: TGTGCCGGCAGCCGGGACAGCACAGATACGCAGTATTTT.

This clonotype has just a few counts. The J gene is TRBJ2-7, the V gene TRBV20-1; TRBD2 is a possible D gene (6 bases). The V gene's germline CDR1 is DFQATT and CDR2 SNEGSKA (reference sequence). The CDR3 loop spans 14 amino acids. V was clipped by 3 bases and J by 4 bases, with 16 bases between them. The CDR3 nucleotides read TGCAGTGCTAGGACTCCCGCGGGGACTTACGAGCAGTACTTC. Residues: CSARTPAGTYEQYF.

The chain carries TRBV29-1 and TRBJ2-1; D is unresolved. The germline CDR1 and CDR2 sequences are SQVTM and ANQGSEA. This CDR3 contains 14 residues. Trimming stripped 7 bases from V and 7 bases from J, with 20 bases between. The CDR3 coding sequence is TGCAGCGCCAGACGTGGAGCCGATTGGAATGAGCAGTTCTTC. Amino acid sequence: CSARRGADWNEQFF.

CDR3 nucleotide sequence: TGTGCCAGCAGTCCCGGACAGGGATGGAACTATGGCTACACCTTC. Residues: CASSPGQGWNYGYTF. The chain carries TRBV6-2 or TRBV6-3 and TRBJ1-2, with 8 bases that match TRBD1. Germline-derived CDR1 and CDR2 are MNHEY and SVGEGT. The CDR3 is 15 residues long. Unmatched junction bases numbered 7, after V lost 5 bases and J lost 2 bases.

CDR3 region: CSASVGRGRNEQYF. CDR3 sequence (DNA): TGCAGCGCAAGCGTCGGGCGAGGTAGAAACGAGCAGTACTTC. The rearrangement joins TRBV29-1 to TRBJ2-7; unclear D gene. The CDR3 is 14 residues long. Trimming removed 7 bases from V and 5 bases from J, with 21 bases in between. The germline gives CDR1 SQVTM, CDR2 ANQGSEA.

The rearrangement uses TRBV6-6 and TRBJ1-1; D might be TRBD1 (5 bases). The germline CDR1 and CDR2 sequences are MNHNY and SVGAGI (reference sequence). V lost 7 bases to trimming and J lost 1 base, with 19 bases between them. This CDR3 is built from 16 residues. The CDR3 loop is CASIKPAAGQNTEAFF. CDR3 in DNA: TGTGCCAGCATCAAACCCGCGGCAGGGCAGAACACTGAAGCTTTCTTT.

V is TRBV12-3 or TRBV12-4 and J is TRBJ1-5, with D hard to call. Trimming removed 5 bases at V and 6 bases at J, with 14 bases between. CDR3 length: 14 residues. CDR3 residues: CASSTTPGSQPQHF. CDR3 DNA: TGTGCCAGCAGTACTACCCCCGGGAGTCAGCCCCAGCATTTT.

This clonotype was counted between two and nine times. The CDR3 spells CASSLEVDPKNIQYF. CDR3 nucleotide sequence: TGTGCCAGCAGCTTAGAGGTGGACCCCAAAAACATTCAGTACTTC. V usage is TRBV7-2 and J usage is TRBJ2-4, with no clear D. This CDR3 is built from 15 residues. Trimming cost V 1 base and J 2 bases, with 9 bases left between them. Germline V gene data show CDR1 as SGHTA and CDR2 as FQGNSA.

This clonotype has more than one count but fewer than ten. The V and J genes are TRBV20-1 and TRBJ2-7; TRBD2 might be the D (5 bases). The CDR3 has 13 residues. V lost 3 bases to trimming and J lost 7 bases, with 16 bases between them. Germline loops: CDR1 DFQATT, CDR2 SNEGSKA (reference sequence). DNA for the CDR3: TGCAGTGCTAGCTTGAGCCCCTCGGGGGAGCAGTACTTC. Its translation: CSASLSPSGEQYF.

This chain links TRBV5-1 with TRBJ2-5; possible D gene TRBD2, 6 bases. The CDR3 consists of 14 residues. Germline V lookup: CDR1 SGHRS, CDR2 YFSETQ. Trimming stripped 7 bases from V and 7 bases from J, with 20 bases between. The CDR3 is CASRGMERRGTQYF. In DNA, the CDR3 is TGCGCCAGCCGGGGGATGGAACGGAGAGGGACCCAGTACTTC.

This chain links TRBV6-2 or TRBV6-3 with TRBJ2-7; 9 bases are shared with TRBD2. CDR3 length: 16 amino acids. The germline gives CDR1 MNHEY, CDR2 SVGEGT. Trimming removed 0 bases from V and 3 bases from J; junction bases left unmatched: 6. The CDR3: CASSYSVLAGNYEQYF. The CDR3, as DNA: TGTGCCAGCAGTTACTCGGTCCTAGCGGGAAACTACGAGCAGTACTTC.

V gene TRBV6-6 combines with J gene TRBJ2-7, with D uncertain. The CDR3 contains 14 residues. The germline CDR1 and CDR2 sequences are MNHNY and SVGAGI (reference sequence). Trimming took off 2 bases at V and 1 base at J, with 9 bases between the two ends. The CDR3 DNA sequence: TGTGCCAGCAGTTACGGGATCGGATCCTACGAGCAGTACTTC. This translates into CASSYGIGSYEQYF.

The genes are TRBV20-1 and TRBJ2-3; 9 bases are a match to TRBD2. J lost 4 bases, V lost 4 bases, and 6 bases had no gene match. CDR3 length: 14 residues. Per germline, CDR1 DFQATT and CDR2 SNEGSKA (reference sequence). The CDR3 DNA follows: TGCAGTGCTAAGGGCGGGAGGGCCGCAGATACGCAGTATTTT. This codes for CSAKGGRAADTQYF.

V gene TRBV27 combines with J gene TRBJ2-1; the D gene is possibly TRBD2 (6 bases). The V gene lost 1 base and the J gene lost 5 bases, with 12 bases spanning the gap. CDR1 and CDR2 (germline): MNHEY, SMNVEV (reference sequence). The CDR3 covers 15 residues. In nucleotides, the CDR3 is TGTGCCAGCAGTTTATTGGGTGTAGCGGACAATGAGCAGTTCTTC. Its translation is CASSLLGVADNEQFF.

V gene TRBV28 combines with J gene TRBJ2-7; TRBD2 matches 10 bases. The CDR3 length is 16 residues. The germline V gene has CDR1 MDHEN and CDR2 SYDVKM. Germline trimming cut 5 bases from V and 6 bases from J; bases unmatched to any gene: 13. The CDR3 here is CASSPGGLAGVPEQYF. The CDR3 bases are TGTGCCAGCAGTCCAGGGGGGCTAGCGGGAGTTCCCGAGCAGTACTTC.

The chain couples TRBV24-1 to TRBJ2-2; 7 bases are a match to TRBD1. The trim removed 3 bases at V and 3 bases at J, leaving 3 bases unmatched. The CDR3 consists of 15 residues. From germline, CDR1 is KGHDR and CDR2 SFDVKD. The CDR3 DNA sequence: TGTGCCACCAGTGATCAAGACAGGGACACCGGGGAGCTGTTTTTT. Translated: CATSDQDRDTGELFF.

The chain couples TRBV14 to TRBJ2-3; 7 bases line up with TRBD2. Germline V gives CDR1 SGHDN, CDR2 FVKESK. The CDR3 extends over 16 amino acids. J gave up 1 base and V 0 bases, and 4 bases lay outside the gene matches. The CDR3 sequence is CASSQDRLAGTDTQYF. The CDR3 coding sequence is TGTGCCAGCAGCCAAGATAGGCTAGCGGGCACAGATACGCAGTATTTT.

The chain couples TRBV10-3 to TRBJ1-1; D possibly corresponds to TRBD1 (5 bases). Germline CDR1 and CDR2: ENHRY and SYGVKD. This CDR3 has 12 residues. Trimming left V 6 bases short and J 4 bases short, with 9 bases between. CDR3 in amino acids: CAISPGLTEAFF. CDR3 coding DNA: TGTGCCATCAGCCCGGGACTCACTGAAGCTTTCTTT.